Presented here are 18 T cell receptor beta chains from one specimen sequenced in a study of cytomegalovirus exposure and HLA in healthy donors. The study ran its PCR with 60 Vbeta and 13 Jbeta primers. Here immunoSEQ multiplex PCR was the method, and the copy in TCRdb shows in-frame clones only, minus some. This sample yields about 99,000 clones, of which 60% to 80% are seen a single time; over 3% belongs to the top ten. What was sequenced was PBMCs. These TCRs come from a man aged 35-49 years in good health and CMV-seronegative.

The genes are TRBV6-6 and TRBJ2-7; tentative D call: TRBD2 (5 bases). The CDR3 runs to 14 residues. CDR1 and CDR2 from the germline V gene are MNHNY and SVGAGI (reference sequence). V dropped 6 bases and J dropped 0 bases, with 12 bases sitting between them. CDR3 DNA: TGTGCCAGCAGCCCACGGACTGTCTCCTACGAGCAGTACTTC. It is translated as CASSPRTVSYEQYF.

The chain carries TRBV25-1 and TRBJ1-1, with a tentative D call TRBD1 (6 bases). The CDR3 has 14 residues. Looked up from germline, CDR1 is MGHDK and CDR2 is SYGVNS. V dropped 4 bases and J dropped 6 bases, with 15 bases sitting between them. The CDR3 DNA reads TGTGCCAGCAGTGGCCAGGGGAGTTGGGCTGAAGCTTTCTTT. Protein product: CASSGQGSWAEAFF.

The sample holds one count of this clone. The chain joins TRBV29-1 to TRBJ2-1, with 9 positions matching TRBD1. The V gene end was trimmed by 4 bases and the J gene end by 9 bases; junction bases not matched to a gene: 4. Germline assignment: CDR1 SQVTM and CDR2 ANQGSEA. CDR3 length: 12 residues. In DNA form, the CDR3 reads TGCAGCGTTGGACAGGGACAGGGTGAGCAGTTCTTC. It translates to CSVGQGQGEQFF.

This rearrangement joins TRBV6-1 to TRBJ1-6; no clear D gene. V lost 4 bases, J lost 8 bases, and 9 bases lay in between. Germline V CDR1 and CDR2: MNHNS, SASEGT. The CDR3 is made up of 13 amino acids. The CDR3 DNA reads as TGTGCCAGCAGTGCGGTCGGGGATTCACCCCTCCACTTT. Amino acid sequence: CASSAVGDSPLHF.

This clone turned up a few times. The gene calls are TRBV9 and TRBJ2-3, with 7 nucleotides matching TRBD2. CDR1 and CDR2 (germline): SGDLS, YYNGEE. The CDR3 consists of 16 residues. Trimming cost V 1 base and J 0 bases; bases outside gene matches: 5. CDR3 sequence: CASSVSTGGSTDTQYF. The CDR3 bases are TGTGCCAGCAGCGTAAGTACCGGGGGGAGCACAGATACGCAGTATTTT.

This rearrangement joins TRBV5-6 to TRBJ2-1, with TRBD1 matching 7 bases. This CDR3 has 15 residues. V was clipped by 5 bases and J by 0 bases; unmatched bases: 5. Germline V gives CDR1 SGHDT, CDR2 YYEEEE. CDR3 nucleotides: TGTGCCAGCAGGGGGACAGCGAACTCCTACAATGAGCAGTTCTTC. Its translation: CASRGTANSYNEQFF.

The CDR3 here is CARRSGASTDTQYF. In nucleotides, the CDR3 is TGTGCCAGACGAAGCGGAGCAAGCACAGATACGCAGTATTTT. V gene TRBV2 combines with J gene TRBJ2-3, with a possible D match to TRBD2 (5 bases). Deletions cut 9 bases from V and 0 bases from J, with 13 bases between. There are 14 residues in the CDR3. CDR1 is SNHLY and CDR2 is FYNNEI in the germline V gene.

This chain joins TRBV5-1 and TRBJ1-3; tentative D call: TRBD1 (5 bases). Trimming stripped 0 bases from V and 2 bases from J, with 12 bases between. Germline V gives CDR1 SGHRS, CDR2 YFSETQ. The CDR3 is 16 residues long. CDR3 sequence reads: CASSLERRAAGNTIYF. CDR3 nucleotide sequence: TGCGCCAGCAGCTTGGAGCGCAGGGCCGCTGGAAACACCATATATTTT.

The genes are TRBV5-8 and TRBJ2-3; TRBD1 matches at 10 bases. This CDR3 comprises 16 residues. J gave up 5 bases and V 4 bases, and 10 bases lay outside the gene matches. Germline CDR1 SGHTS, CDR2 YDEGEE. CDR3 residues: CASSQIPGQGKDTQYF. The CDR3 DNA reads TGTGCCAGCAGCCAAATTCCGGGACAGGGGAAAGATACGCAGTATTTT.

J is TRBJ1-1 and V is TRBV27, with 8 positions matching TRBD1. CDR3 length: 17 residues. CDR1 is MNHEY and CDR2 is SMNVEV in the germline V gene (reference sequence). V dropped 4 bases and J dropped 1; count of bases not matched to a gene: 11. This CDR3 reads CASSYRTGQGGNTEAFF. The CDR3 nucleotides read TGTGCCAGCAGTTATAGAACCGGACAGGGAGGGAACACTGAAGCTTTCTTT.

The chain combines TRBV10-1 with TRBJ2-1; TRBD1 agrees at 9 bases. The CDR3 runs to 13 residues. With V trimmed by 5 bases and J by 10 bases, 6 bases remained unmatched. Per the germline V gene, CDR1 is WNHNN and CDR2 is SYGVQD (reference sequence). Written as DNA, the CDR3 is TGCGCCAGCAGTCTTAGGACAGGGGACGAGCAGTTCTTC. This codes for CASSLRTGDEQFF.

This sequence joins TRBV20-1 and TRBJ2-7; D perhaps matches TRBD1 (6 bases). The CDR3 has 11 amino acids. V lost 6 bases, J lost 4 bases, and 10 bases lay in between. CDR1 DFQATT and CDR2 SNEGSKA come from the germline V gene (reference sequence). In nucleotides, the CDR3 is TGCAGTGCCATGACAGGATACGAGCAGTACTTC. The encoded protein is CSAMTGYEQYF.

The CDR3 loop is CASTGQGRNTIYF. As DNA, the CDR3 is TGTGCCAGCACTGGACAGGGGAGAAACACCATATATTTT. The chain carries TRBV28 and TRBJ1-3, with 9 bases lining up with TRBD1. The V segment lost 7 bases and the J segment 5 bases; nucleotides outside the gene matches: 3. The CDR3 runs 13 residues. Germline CDR1 reads MDHEN; CDR2 reads SYDVKM.

The chain uses TRBV9 and TRBJ1-3; 7 bases match TRBD1. This CDR3 has 16 residues. Germline V gene sequence: CDR1 SGDLS, CDR2 YYNGEE. J lost 0 bases, V lost 3 bases, and 6 bases had no gene match. CDR3 DNA sequence: TGTGCCAGCAGCGATCCGGGACAGAGCTCTGGAAACACCATATATTTT. This translates into CASSDPGQSSGNTIYF. Variable domain in full (rest from reference TRBV9 and TRBJ1-3): DSGVTQTPKHLITATGQRVTLRCSPRSGDLSVYWYQQSLDQGLQFLIQYYNGEERAKGNILERFSAQQFPDLHSELNLSSLELGDSALYFCASSDPGQSSGNTIYFGEGSWLTVV.

The chain is built from TRBV5-1 and TRBJ1-4, with D hard to call. V gave up 4 bases and J gave up 1 base, with 5 bases separating them. Germline-derived CDR1 and CDR2 are SGHRS and YFSETQ. The CDR3 spans 13 residues. The CDR3 coding sequence is TGCGCCAGCAGCCCCGTAACTAATGAAAAACTGTTTTTT. It specifies CASSPVTNEKLFF.

The chain carries TRBV11-2 and TRBJ2-7; perhaps TRBD1 as D (6 bases). Trimming removed 2 bases from V and 4 bases from J, with 9 bases in between. Germline V gene lookup returns CDR1 SGHAT and CDR2 FQNNGV. The CDR3 spans 13 residues. The CDR3 protein is CASSLRTAYEQYF. The CDR3 bases are TGTGCCAGCAGCTTAAGGACAGCTTACGAGCAGTACTTC.

This clone was counted a few times. The chain joins TRBV6-5 to TRBJ2-3, with 8 bases lining up with TRBD2. Trimming at V came to 5 bases and at J to 8 bases, leaving 12 bases not matched to a gene. Germline CDR1 reads MNHEY; CDR2 reads SVGAGI. This CDR3 is 15 amino acids long. The CDR3 DNA sequence: TGTGCCAGCAGTGTACTGGCGGGGGGCCGCGGTACGCAGTATTTT. This gives the protein CASSVLAGGRGTQYF.

In its sample, this clone was seen once. The rearrangement joins TRBV6-5 to TRBJ1-2; TRBD1 matches at 8 bases. The CDR3 has 14 residues. Germline V gene sequence: CDR1 MNHEY, CDR2 SVGAGI. The junction had 3 bases not matched to a gene; V was cut back by 4 bases and J by 2 bases. CDR3 in DNA: TGTGCCAGCAGTTGGACAGGGACAAACTATGGCTACACCTTC. Translation: CASSWTGTNYGYTF.